This entry features one TCR beta chain sequence. This clone was seen more than once but under ten times. Its antigen has not been determined. One base away there is no much larger clone; base qualities are not given. The source of the sample is a study of cytomegalovirus exposure and HLA in healthy donors (dated by TCRdb to 2016 to 2017). For context, the study as a whole: An earlier analysis of approximately 550 of the donors reported 276 Gb of sequence data and about 100 million unique TCR beta sequences from 150 million to 200 million T cells. The study aimed to test whether cataloging public T cell receptors could reveal signatures of past pathogen exposure. The T cell repertoires of under 700 subjects were profiled by immunosequencing and related to cytomegalovirus serostatus. Rather than using new phenotypic data, the later analysis identified candidate immune exposures from TCR beta sequences and from how often those sequences occurred across donors. A few DR-DQ haplotypes were handled as single units for association and clustering because linkage in the cohort was strong. To study patterns of TCR occurrence, a later analysis re-analyzed previously published TCR beta repertoires from 666 donors and added high-resolution HLA genotyping. Both class I and class II loci were covered by HLA typing, at four-digit resolution. Donor age, sex, ethnicity and CMV serostatus were collected together with the repertoire data. To predict cytomegalovirus infection status, the study combined high-throughput TCR immunosequencing, statistical association of individual TCRs with disease status, and machine learning. On average, about 200,000 unique TCR beta nucleotide sequences were sequenced per donor among 398 genotyped donors of the cohort, with roughly 20% of those sequences being non-productive. Every discovery cohort repertoire had been produced on one sequencing platform. An earlier analysis of 587 of the donors used high-throughput TCR beta sequencing to judge whether each TCR beta V gene segment behaved as functional or pseudogenic. Among the roughly 400 genotyped donors, approximately 82% belonged to the genetic ancestry cluster associated with self-reported Caucasian donors. Besides the first cohort of hundreds of subjects, a separate validation cohort made up of over a hundred different subjects was used. Typing coverage differed by locus: A, B, C, DRB1 and DQB1 were typed in about 620-630 donors, DQA1 in 522, DPA1 in some 610, and DPB1 in 450 to 480. Approximately 310 gigabases of sequencing data and tens of millions of unique TCR sequences were included in an early release covering 550 to 650 HLA-typed donors. Genome-wide SNP genotypes for about 65% of the 666 donors were used in a later genetic analysis, which treated that subset as a discovery cohort.

The cohort consisted of 666 healthy bone marrow donors. All cohort members were sampled while nominally healthy, although unrecorded immune exposures were likely present. The donor was CMV seronegative and was included in the group of 352 seronegative cohort members. Every donor gave a peripheral blood sample, and the peripheral blood mononuclear cells from that sample were used for TCR beta sequencing. The Qiagen DNeasy Blood Extraction Kit was used to extract genomic DNA from the blood cell samples. Including cysteine and phenylalanine, the CDR3 has 16 amino acids. Here the CDR3 DNA is all that survives: 48 bases in frame from base 1. The germline V gene gives CDR1 as MNHNS and CDR2 as SASEGT. A distance of 13 bases separates the germline ends of V and J, which lose 4 bases and 0 bases respectively. Library creation used the immunoSEQ multiplex PCR assay. The multiplex PCR relied on a mix of 60 forward primers for TCR Vbeta segments and 13 reverse primers for TCR Jbeta segments. A multiplex PCR assay on genomic DNA amplified the CDR3 region of rearranged TCR beta genes. The Illumina HiSeq System was used to sequence the amplified TCR beta libraries as 87-base-pair reads. The authors' pipeline ran thus. A later analysis tallied around 80 million unique TCR beta chains across the 666 repertoires, and approximately 12 million of those chains were shared by two or more donors. To remove PCR and sequencing errors, raw reads were error-corrected and collapsed into unique sequences using a nearest-neighbor algorithm that merged closely related sequences. CDR3 sequences were aligned to IMGT reference sequences to assign V, D and J gene segments. For a sequence to be retained, at least a six-nucleotide match to both a V gene segment and a J gene segment was required. Rearrangements were classified as productive when the CDR3 lacked stop codons and remained in frame with V and J, and all other rearrangements were classified as non-productive. CDR3 was defined by IMGT convention, running from the second conserved V-encoded cysteine to the conserved J-encoded phenylalanine. In an earlier analysis of around 570 of the donors, sequences lacking an unambiguous match to a single V gene segment were excluded. In an earlier analysis of a few hundred of the donors, V segments were called functional above 56.7% productive rearrangements and were called segregating when the between-donor standard deviation exceeded 5%. To diagnose cytomegalovirus status from the catalog of TCR beta chain sequences, a statistical classification framework was built. In a later analysis, V and J genes were assigned by comparing TCR nucleotide sequences against IMGT/GENE-DB human TR gene sequences. In a later analysis, CDR3 sequences and most-parsimonious VDJ recombination scenarios were assigned using the TCRdist pipeline. A later analysis defined each TCR beta chain by its CDR3 amino acid sequence plus V-gene family, and excluded reads lacking a unique V-gene family. As a way to deal with suspected cross-contamination and a sequencing artifact, a later analysis dropped 450 to 600 nucleotide sequences that were highly shared and had low generation probability. A later analysis calculated a clonal expansion index for each public chain from normalized within-repertoire ranks of inferred template counts. In a later analysis, generation probabilities were computed with a VDJ recombination model fitted to out-of-frame rearrangements, and the resulting probabilities were checked against IGoR. In a later analysis, hypergeometric tests were used to score TCR-TCR, TCR-HLA and TCR-CMV co-occurrence, with a repertoire-size bias correction applied to TCR pairs. False discovery rates were estimated in a later analysis by permuting HLA or CMV assignments 20 times. A later analysis grouped co-occurring TCRs with DBSCAN, adding TCRdist sequence similarity when clustering within HLA-allele-positive subsets. Repertoires with fewer than 30,000 or more than 120,000 public chains were left out of co-occurrence clustering, as were a handful of repertoires with anomalous nucleotide sharing. Imported from immuneACCESS, the table was reduced by TCRdb to in-frame sequences with V and J called. These copies leave out some clones; in studies compared against another copy, an unresolved V gene accounts for under half, and the cause of the remainder is not known. D and trimming were read from the DNA, whereas the V and J calls and clone size are those reported in that table. In this sample the table shows 250,000 to 350,000 clones, under 80% of which occur a single time. Roughly 2.4% of the sample is in the top ten clones.

Overall study outcomes, separate from this receptor: The study listed approximately 150 TCR beta chains as associated with cytomegalovirus. The cohort was sequenced for TCR beta chains only, and without alpha or paired-chain data the features that could be detected were limited. Three of the identified cytomegalovirus-associated TCR beta chains were confirmed in vitro to be specific for cytomegalovirus antigens. A group of highly shared sequence variants was considered likely to be a technical artifact of the sequencing pipeline. In a later analysis, HLA-associated TCR beta chains were found to be more clonally expanded and to have lower generation probabilities than equally common non-associated chains. CMV serostatus was the only immune exposure information available for the cohort. Because counts were too low, fewer than 20 rarely observed V segments, including chromosome 9 orphons, were excluded from the earlier analysis of 587 of the donors. Most TCR sequences were observed very rarely across donors, whereas some public TCRs were present in many individuals. Some IMGT-functional V segments, including TRBV6-2 and TRBV6-3, could not be told apart with the 87-base-pair reads, so those segments were excluded. The classifier was reported to diagnose cytomegalovirus status with high specificity and sensitivity in both the original and validation cohorts. When HLA alleles, especially DR and DQ, strongly co-occurred, TCR associations were difficult to assign to individual alleles. A further reported finding was that TCR beta sequences accurately predicted the HLA-A and HLA-B alleles for most subjects in the first cohort. According to a later genetic analysis, donors in an Asian-associated ancestry cluster had fewer N-insertions in productive TCRs than the roughly 660-donor mean. The authors suggested that the approach could potentially be generalized to other disease states and immunological phenotypes. V-gene and J-gene trimming of TCR beta chains was associated with a missense DCLRE1C variant in a later genetic analysis, and the association was replicated in an independent cohort. Presence/absence analyses assumed roughly uniform sequencing depth across donors, an assumption that may not hold. In an earlier analysis of approximately 590 of the donors, most TCR beta V segments appeared in productive rearrangements about 90% or about 30% of the time, broadly matching IMGT annotations. In a later analysis, 16,951 TCR beta sequences were associated with specific HLA alleles at a false discovery rate of 0.05. In a later analysis, several top co-occurrence clusters were reported to appear linked to parvovirus B19, influenza, CMV and Epstein-Barr virus. Because some donors lacked HLA typing at each locus, the association tests relied only on the typed subset. A later analysis found that TCR association rates varied across HLA loci, with DRB1 alleles showing the most associated TCRs and HLA-C alleles the fewest. Correlated functional status among segregating V segments might reflect linkage disequilibrium, but an unknown experimental factor could not be ruled out. According to a later analysis, most CMV-associated TCR beta chains appeared to be HLA-restricted, and the HLA associations seemed to be driven largely by CMV exposure.

Material for sequencing was PBMCs. This receptor chain uses TRBV6-1 and TRBJ1-3; the best D guess is TRBD1, with 5 bases matching. This clonotype was sampled from a female donor in good health and CMV-seronegative. The sequenced DNA: TGTGCCAGCAGTGGAGCGACAGTCGTCTCTGGAAACACCATATATTTT. This codes for CASSGATVVSGNTIYF.